The sequence of this T cell receptor (beta chain) was determined in a study of regulatory T cells in long-lasting Graves disease. As to time point: newly diagnosed GD, antithyroid drugs for less than 3 months. PBMCs were the source of the RNA used for TCR sequencing. The diagnosis of Graves' disease used American Thyroid Association guidelines. The CDR3 covers 15 residues. Germline V gene sequence: CDR1 SGHTA, CDR2 FQGNSA. Trimming took 4 bases from V and 5 from J, leaving 15 bases between them. Building the TCR beta libraries relied on iRepertoire HTBI primers, and CDR3 regions underwent Arm-PCR. TCRdb itself ran the multiplex PCR reads through MiXCR, one entry per CDR3 protein. This repertoire shows about 240,000 distinct CDR3 sequences, 20% to 25% found once; its top ten account for about 15%. This clonotype has a count of ten or more.

This sample comprised peripheral blood mononuclear cells (PBMCs), obtained at new diagnosis, from a patient treated with antithyroid drugs. This receptor was identified in a female donor with Graves disease. The chain has TRBV7-2 and TRBJ2-1, with D possibly TRBD1 on 5 matching bases. In DNA, the CDR3 is TGTGCCAGCAGCTCACTGACAGCGTCGCACAATGAGCAGTTCTTC. Translating gives CASSSLTASHNEQFF.